This record looks at one T cell receptor beta chain sequence and its context. This clonotype has at least ten counts. The target of this receptor is not known. No much larger clone is present one base from it, and per-base qualities are unavailable. Receptor libraries were prepared by multiplex PCR. Sequencer: Illumina HiSeq 4000. CDR3 regions were amplified by Arm-PCR with iRepertoire HTBI primers to construct TCR beta libraries. PCR products were gel purified before sequencing. The published analysis was carried out like this. A total of roughly 67 TRBV and 14 TRBJ segments were identified across samples and were used for gene usage analysis of CDR3 amino acid clonotypes. COPE and FqMerger were used to merge filtered high-quality paired reads into contigs. BLAST was used to align contigs to the IMGT TRBV, TRBD and TRBJ reference genes, and CDR3 was defined following IMGT. Any clonotype with a frequency above 0.1% was counted as a highly expanded clone. Shannon entropy was used to measure repertoire diversity, and the Gini coefficient was used to measure V-J evenness. A clonotype found in more than one individual was treated as public. TCRdb trimmed the raw reads at Q25, called clones with MiXCR and kept productive beta chains. Under each unique CDR3 protein, matching rows form one entry showing the most common genes and DNA. The V and J calls were not made by the authors but by TCRdb's processing. The sample table holds 400,000 to 550,000 distinct CDR3 sequences, of which roughly 15% were seen once. The leading ten clones occupy around 10% of the sample.

The CDR3, cysteine through phenylalanine, is 15 amino acids long. The only DNA kept is the CDR3, 45 bases in frame from the first base. The germline V gene encodes CDR1 SGDLS and CDR2 YYNGEE. The germline V and J ends show losses of 3 bases and 4 bases respectively, and no gene match explains 7 bases of the junction. These data come from a study of regulatory T cells in long-lasting Graves disease (dated by TCRdb to about 2021). With respect to the entire study: In the newly diagnosed Graves' disease group, patients had been taking antithyroid drugs for less than 3 months. A total of around 35 samples underwent TCR sequencing, from roughly 13 patients with persistent Graves' disease and roughly 20 patients with newly diagnosed Graves' disease. The study was conducted in China and was registered as a clinical trial. Persistent Graves' disease patients were compared with newly diagnosed Graves' disease patients by peripheral blood TCR sequencing and RNA sequencing.

Beyond this particular receptor, the publication reports: Preferential use of TRBV28, TRBJ1-2 and TRBJ2-5 was observed in persistent disease, whereas TRBV20-1 and TRBJ2-1 were favored in newly diagnosed disease. Lower TCR Shannon entropy and fewer highly expanded clones were observed in persistent Graves' disease patients than in newly diagnosed patients, which suggested clonal expansion. Patients with persistent disease shared more public clonotypes (about 2,700) than newly diagnosed patients did (nearly 1,000). The authors noted that the small sample size was a limitation that may lower accuracy. Sequencing and analysis were limited to the TCR beta chain. Because the primary lesion, thyroid tissue, could not be accessed, the study looked at peripheral blood alone.

In light of the paper, this sample's time point label describes: newly diagnosed GD, antithyroid drugs for less than 3 months. RNA was extracted from PBMCs in TRIzol for both TCR sequencing and RNA sequencing. Graves' disease was diagnosed according to American Thyroid Association guidelines. Patients were recruited from an endocrinology department in Xi'an, China. Each patient gave 8.5 to 9.5 milliliters of peripheral blood, collected in an EDTA anticoagulant tube. Ficoll Paque Plus density gradient separation was used to isolate PBMCs, and no additional T cell sorting was done. An Agilent 2100 Bioanalyzer and agarose gel were used to check RNA quality, while a NanoDrop 2000 measured RNA concentration. The same data also contributed to another study, on T cells in Graves' hyperthyroidism and ophthalmopathy. The second paper further reports: Stable Graves' hyperthyroidism was defined as the absence of progression to ophthalmopathy over 18 months of follow-up. Hyperthyroidism patients were aged 18 to 65 years and newly diagnosed, with disease duration of less than 2 months. The study excluded patients with uncontrolled infections, other autoimmune diseases, pregnancy or lactation. Diagnoses were based on clinical symptoms, serum thyroxine and TRAb, thyroid ultrasound and orbital computed tomography. A first-round RT-PCR of the TCR CDR3 used the HTBI primer set with the Qiagen OneStep RT-PCR kit. Most expanded thyroid clonotypes (frequency above 0.001) were also detected in blood, a finding suggesting that blood repertoires may reflect thyroid immune responses. A model built on a 13 V-J signature distinguished ophthalmopathy from stable hyperthyroidism, reaching 85% to 90% sensitivity and around 81% specificity in cross-validation and 80%/75% in testing. In validation, the model predicted progression to ophthalmopathy a median of approximately 6.6 months before onset, with over 55% sensitivity and more than 72% specificity. TCR V-J signatures able to tell the groups apart were searched for in a discovery cohort of 90 to 100 patients, of whom roughly 42 had Graves' ophthalmopathy and around 58 had stable Graves' hyperthyroidism. Whether ophthalmopathy could be predicted prospectively was tested in an independent validation cohort made up of about 18 hyperthyroidism patients plus 17 patients who later progressed to ophthalmopathy. The 90 or so discovery patients were randomly split 7:3 into training and test sets. In addition, the study compared T-cell repertoires in thyroid tissue and in blood from roughly 6 Graves' hyperthyroidism patients. After sampling, hyperthyroidism patients received methimazole starting at 30 mg daily, and ophthalmopathy patients received high-dose intravenous methylprednisolone. Libraries were constructed in a second round of multiplex PCR, after which size selection and purification were performed. Sequencing of the libraries was done on an Illumina HiSeq2000 using paired-end 100 bp reads. SOAPnuke was used to process the raw data, removing reads that contained adapters or uncalled bases, had a mean Phred below 15, or lacked an exact match to the constant primer or identifier. High-quality paired reads were merged using COPE v1.2.5, and each unique nucleotide sequence was defined as a clonotype. Clonotypes were aligned to IMGT TRBV, TRBD and TRBJ reference segments using MiTCR v1.1. Only V-J combinations with frequency above 0.0001, covering 99.2% of repertoires, were analysed. The TCS score was defined as F50 (clonal expansion) divided by E x V (chaos), with BLOSUM62-based TCRdist calculated between CDR3 peptides within each V-J. Welch's t-statistics and random forest reduced several hundred V-J features to about 12, which were used in a naive Bayes classifier (R e1071). No statistical method was used to set the sample size in advance, and investigators knew the group allocation. According to the paper, TCR Vbeta CDR3 sequencing was carried out on some 130 peripheral blood samples, which came from 40 to 45 ophthalmopathy, about 75 hyperthyroidism and roughly 17 progressor patients.

This TCR was recovered from a woman in her twenties or thirties with Graves disease. Donor details come from another sample of the same person, matched by shared clones. In this chain, TRBV9 is recombined with TRBJ2-5, with 9 central nucleotides matching TRBD2. The starting material was peripheral blood mononuclear cells (PBMCs), obtained at new diagnosis, from a patient treated with antithyroid drugs. The DNA reads as follows: TGTGCCAGCAGCGCCGAACTAGCGGGCCTAGAGACCCAGTACTTC. Its product reads: CASSAELAGLETQYF.